The text below deals with one T cell receptor beta chain. Its cognate antigen is unknown. This sample was included in a study of radiotherapy plus CTLA-4 blockade in lung cancer. In the study overall: Disease control was present in more than 25% of patients, and objective responses in around 18%.

Notes on the study in general: Among reported predictors of response, early blood T cell clone dynamics with interferon-beta performed best. Blood saw expansion of tumor-derived TCR clones after radiotherapy plus ipilimumab.

Trimming stripped 6 bases from V and 7 bases from J, with 13 bases between. This CDR3 has 13 amino acids. The germline V gene has CDR1 MNHEY and CDR2 SVGAGI. Sequencing used immunoSEQ multiplex PCR; TCRdb keeps in-frame clones, though not all of them. The sample gives about 93,000 clones, around 88% of which show up once; approximately 5% is in the top ten. Material: peripheral blood, obtained from a patient treated with radiotherapy plus ipilimumab. V and J are TRBV6-5 and TRBJ1-5; possibly TRBD1 for D (6 bases). The source of this sequence is a human donor with non-small cell lung cancer that progressed on radiotherapy plus ipilimumab. The CDR3 reads CASREGVGQPQHF. The CDR3 nucleotides are TGTGCCAGCAGAGAGGGGGTGGGACAGCCCCAGCATTTT.